Shown below are 28 T cell receptor beta chains from a single sample sequenced in a study of CD8 T cells in ankylosing spondylitis. Findings of the study overall: Blood from ankylosing spondylitis patients appeared to carry a characteristic roughly 8-variant TCR beta motif.

The antigens these receptors bind are not known. TCRdb reprocessed the 5' RACE reads with MiXCR, giving one entry per CDR3 protein. This table has about 390,000 distinct CDR3 sequences, about a fifth appearing once. The sequencing sample was made of blood, either unsorted or a sorted T cell fraction (not recorded which). These receptors all stem from a male donor with ankylosing spondylitis.

V and J are TRBV10-3 and TRBJ2-6, with 11 bases aligning to TRBD2. With 2 bases clipped from V and 1 base from J, the junction kept 4 bases outside the gene matches. CDR3 length equals 18 residues. Per the germline V gene, CDR1 is ENHRY and CDR2 is SYGVKD. CDR3 amino acids: CAISETSGSVSGANVLTF. The CDR3 DNA is TGTGCCATCAGTGAGACTAGCGGGAGTGTTTCTGGGGCCAACGTCCTGACTTTC.

There are many counts of this clonotype. The rearrangement links TRBV29-1 to TRBJ2-1; TRBD2 agrees at 7 bases. The germline CDR1 and CDR2 sequences are SQVTM and ANQGSEA. The CDR3 length is 14 residues. V lost 2 bases and J lost 8; bases outside the gene matches: 9. The CDR3: CSVETGRVKDEQFF. The DNA for the CDR3 is TGCAGCGTTGAAACGGGGAGGGTTAAAGATGAGCAGTTCTTC.

This clonotype was recorded a few times. The genes are TRBV20-1 and TRBJ1-5, with TRBD1 as a possible D gene (6 bases). The germline V and J ends were trimmed by 0 bases and 2 bases, with 14 bases remaining between them. The V gene's germline CDR1 is DFQATT and CDR2 SNEGSKA (reference sequence). This CDR3 spans 16 amino acids. The CDR3 sequence is CSARDSPGGGNQPQHF. CDR3 nucleotides: TGCAGTGCTAGAGATTCCCCCGGGGGCGGCAATCAGCCCCAGCATTTT.

Turning to this clonotype: A junction end diverges from the germline sequence, so it may reflect a read error. The chain links TRBV7-2 to TRBJ2-2; TRBD2 is a possible D gene (6 bases). The CDR3 is 14 amino acids. From germline, CDR1 is SGHTA and CDR2 FQGNSA. CDR3 in amino acids: CASSLLGAGGDLFF. For the CDR3, the DNA is TGTGCCAGCAGCTTACTCGGGGCTGGAGGGGATCTGTTTTTT.

J is TRBJ1-2 and V is TRBV15; D call uncertain. The V and J ends lost 5 bases and 2 bases respectively, with 9 bases between them. The CDR3 is made up of 13 amino acids. CDR1 and CDR2 (germline): LNHNV, YYDKDF (reference sequence). As DNA, the CDR3 is TGTGCCACCAGCGGCGGTGAGAACTATGGCTACACCTTC. This codes for CATSGGENYGYTF.

This clonotype turned up a few times. The chain is built from TRBV9 and TRBJ2-2; D possibly uses TRBD1 or TRBD2 (6 bases each). Looked up from germline, CDR1 is SGDLS and CDR2 is YYNGEE. V lost 3 bases, J lost 5 bases, and 26 bases lay in between. The CDR3 is made up of 19 amino acids. The CDR3 loop reads CASSGKSGTFIGGTGELFF. In nucleotides, the CDR3 is TGTGCCAGCAGCGGAAAGTCCGGGACATTTATTGGGGGGACCGGGGAGCTGTTTTTT.

V is TRBV11-2 and J is TRBJ2-1; 12 bases match TRBD2. V trimming: 1 base; J trimming: 4 bases; junction bases outside the gene matches: 8. CDR3 size: 18 residues. Germline lookup yields CDR1 SGHAT and CDR2 FQNNGV. The CDR3 is CASSLVPGLAGRYNEQFF. CDR3 DNA: TGTGCCAGCAGCTTAGTCCCCGGACTAGCGGGACGGTACAATGAGCAGTTCTTC.

There are a few counts of this clonotype. J is TRBJ2-2 and V is TRBV21-1. TRBV21-1 is a pseudogene segment. The CDR3 runs to 12 residues. CDR3 bases: TGTGCCAGCAGCAAGGGGACCGGGGAGCTGTTTTTT. Amino acid sequence: CASSKGTGELFF.

Ten or more counts support this clonotype. The chain links TRBV5-1 to TRBJ1-2; D unresolved. Trimming removed 0 bases at V and 1 base at J, with 4 bases between. Germline CDR1 SGHRS, CDR2 YFSETQ. The CDR3 is 13 amino acids. CDR3 sequence reads: CASSLDINYGYTF. In DNA form, the CDR3 reads TGCGCCAGCAGCTTGGACATTAACTATGGCTACACCTTC.

The genes are TRBV12-3 or TRBV12-4 and TRBJ1-2; D gene uncertain. Trimming left V 6 bases short and J 7 bases short, with 18 bases between. The CDR3 covers 14 residues. The CDR3 is CASRAGPLHGGYTF. The CDR3 nucleotides read TGTGCCAGCAGGGCCGGGCCATTGCATGGTGGCTACACCTTC.

This clonotype was counted only a few times. The rearrangement links TRBV11-1 to TRBJ2-5, with D perhaps matching TRBD1 (6 bases). V was shortened by 3 bases and J by 5 bases, with 10 bases between the two germline ends. Per the germline V gene, CDR1 is SGHAT and CDR2 is FQDESV (reference sequence). CDR3 length: 13 amino acids. The CDR3 DNA is TGTGCCAGCAGCTTCGGCAGGGGCGAGACCCAGTACTTC. Translation gives CASSFGRGETQYF.

This clonotype came up a few times. V gene TRBV30 combines with J gene TRBJ2-5; no clear D. Trimming took 7 bases from V and 1 from J, leaving 10 bases between them. Germline assignment: CDR1 GTSNPN and CDR2 SVGIG (reference sequence). This CDR3 region has 12 residues. The CDR3 nucleotides read TGTGCCTTCTCGCCGGGCCAAGAGACCCAGTACTTC. As protein: CAFSPGQETQYF.

The chain employs TRBV24-1 and TRBJ2-1, with D perhaps TRBD1 (5 bases). Germline V lookup: CDR1 KGHDR, CDR2 SFDVKD. The CDR3 runs 17 residues. The ends were cut back, 3 bases at V and 8 bases at J, with 22 bases in the middle. CDR3 sequence (DNA): TGTGCCACCAGTGATGGGGCTTCGTATGGGGCGAGTGATGAGCAGTTCTTC. This codes for CATSDGASYGASDEQFF.

The chain joins TRBV6-5 to TRBJ1-1; 10 bases map to TRBD1. V dropped 0 bases and J dropped 5; count of bases not matched to a gene: 3. CDR3 size: 15 residues. Germline assignment: CDR1 MNHEY and CDR2 SVGAGI. This CDR3 reads CASSYSTGGRTEAFF. The CDR3 coding sequence is TGTGCCAGCAGTTACTCGACAGGGGGCCGGACTGAAGCTTTCTTT.

The gene calls are TRBV19 and TRBJ2-3; the D gene is possibly TRBD2 (5 bases). This CDR3 region has 15 residues. CDR1 and CDR2 (germline): LNHDA, SQIVND (reference sequence). Trimming cost V 2 bases and J 0 bases, with 9 bases left between them. CDR3 DNA sequence: TGTGCCAGTAGTATATCCCCGGGGAGCACAGATACGCAGTATTTT. Amino acid sequence: CASSISPGSTDTQYF.

The chain joins TRBV5-1 to TRBJ2-3; tentative D call: TRBD1 (6 bases). CDR1 is SGHRS, CDR2 YFSETQ, per germline. CDR3 size: 15 residues. Trimming left V 4 bases short and J 8 bases short, with 20 bases between. CDR3 residues: CASSTGQTAGSTQYF. In DNA, the CDR3 is TGCGCCAGCAGCACCGGACAGACCGCTGGGAGTACGCAGTATTTT.

The CDR3 nucleotides read TGTGCCAGCAGTTTTTATACTAACAACAGGGGGCTTAACTATGGCTACACCTTC. Translation gives CASSFYTNNRGLNYGYTF. The chain has TRBV28 and TRBJ1-2; TRBD1 aligns across 9 bases. Per the germline V gene, CDR1 is MDHEN and CDR2 is SYDVKM. The CDR3 covers 18 residues. V was pared by 3 bases and J by 1 base, with 12 bases of the junction left unmatched.

The chain recombines TRBV30 with TRBJ2-7; no reliable D call. This CDR3 is 13 amino acids long. CDR1 is GTSNPN, CDR2 SVGIG, per germline (reference sequence). The germline V and J ends were trimmed by 3 bases and 0 bases, with 9 bases remaining between them. The CDR3 DNA is TGTGCCTGGAGCGGCACGTTCTCCTACGAGCAGTACTTC. Protein sequence: CAWSGTFSYEQYF.

This clonotype has just a few counts. The genes are TRBV20-1 and TRBJ2-1; D unresolved. Trimming pared 6 bases from V and 14 bases from J, leaving 17 bases between. There are 11 residues in the CDR3. Germline assignment: CDR1 DFQATT and CDR2 SNEGSKA (reference sequence). CDR3 sequence: CSAGGVLQEFF. CDR3 in DNA: TGCAGTGCCGGTGGGGTCCTACAAGAGTTCTTC.

The V and J genes are TRBV4-2 and TRBJ2-5, with D maybe TRBD2 (5 bases). CDR3 size: 15 residues. Trimming shortened V by 1 base and J by 1 base, and 10 bases separated the two germline ends. Germline V gene sequence: CDR1 LGHNA, CDR2 YNFKEQ. In nucleotides, the CDR3 is TGTGCCAGCAGCCAAGGCGGACTGAGCCAAGAGACCCAGTACTTC. Its translation: CASSQGGLSQETQYF.

This clonotype was seen only a few times. The rearrangement uses TRBV9 and TRBJ2-1; 8 bases agree with TRBD1. CDR1 is SGDLS, CDR2 YYNGEE, per germline. V lost 0 bases to trimming and J lost 7 bases; unmatched junction nucleotides: 6. CDR3 length equals 15 residues. CDR3 DNA sequence: TGTGCCAGCAGCGTAGATCCAGGGGGCTGGAATGAGCAGTTCTTC. This translates into CASSVDPGGWNEQFF.

This chain joins TRBV5-4 and TRBJ2-3, with 7 bases lining up with TRBD2. The germline V gene encodes CDR1 SGHNT and CDR2 YYREEE (reference sequence). The CDR3 totals 15 residues. V was clipped by 0 bases and J by 2 bases; unmatched bases: 3. The CDR3 region has the DNA TGTGCCAGCAGCTTGGGTGCGGGAGACACAGATACGCAGTATTTT. Translation gives CASSLGAGDTDTQYF.

In nucleotides, the CDR3 is TGTGCCAGCAGCCAAGGAAGGACAGGGTCGGACACTGAAGCTTTCTTT. Amino acids: CASSQGRTGSDTEAFF. This chain connects TRBV3-1 to TRBJ1-1; TRBD1 matches at 8 bases. V was clipped by 1 base and J by 3 bases; unmatched bases: 7. The CDR3 is made up of 16 amino acids. Germline-derived CDR1 and CDR2 are LGHDT and YNNKEL (reference sequence).

A few counts support this clonotype. The rearrangement joins TRBV20-1 to TRBJ2-7; no firm D call. CDR1 is DFQATT, CDR2 SNEGSKA, per germline (reference sequence). The CDR3 length is 12 residues. Trimming stripped 3 bases from V and 2 bases from J, with 8 bases between. The chain's CDR3 is CSASLVPYEQYF. DNA for the CDR3: TGCAGTGCTAGCCTAGTACCCTACGAGCAGTACTTC.

This chain joins TRBV7-2 and TRBJ2-1; D is unclear. The length of the CDR3 is 15 residues. Germline CDR1 reads SGHTA; CDR2 reads FQGNSA. V shed 1 base and J shed 0 bases, with 7 bases lying between them. The CDR3, as DNA: TGTGCCAGCAGCTTAGATCCAGGCTCCTACAATGAGCAGTTCTTC. Protein sequence: CASSLDPGSYNEQFF.

This clonotype has only a few counts. The chain links TRBV25-1 to TRBJ2-1; D uncertain. Between the trimmed V and J ends, which lost 4 bases and 9 bases, there was a span of 13 bases. CDR1 is MGHDK and CDR2 is SYGVNS in the germline V gene. This CDR3 has 13 residues. CDR3 nucleotides: TGTGCCAGCAGTGGACTCCTAGGTTCTGAGCAGTTCTTC. Its protein is CASSGLLGSEQFF.

The CDR3 nucleotides are TGCGCCAGCAGTGAAGGGGGGTATGGGGGGAGACTAGATACGCAGTATTTT. It encodes CASSEGGYGGRLDTQYF. The J gene is TRBJ2-3, the V gene TRBV10-2; D assignment may be TRBD1 or TRBD2 (6 bases each). Trimming shortened V by 3 bases and J by 5 bases, and 21 bases separated the two germline ends. Germline assignment: CDR1 WSHSY and CDR2 SAAADI. CDR3 length: 17 amino acids.

The chain combines TRBV12-3 or TRBV12-4 with TRBJ1-3; unclear D gene. The ends were cut back, 8 bases at V and 0 bases at J, with 8 bases in the middle. This CDR3 is 13 amino acids long. The CDR3 nucleotides are TGTGCCAGCGGGAATCCCTCTGGAAACACCATATATTTT. The encoded protein is CASGNPSGNTIYF.